This TCR beta chain was found in a study of patients and donors after allogeneic stem cell transplantation. Germline V gene data show CDR1 as SQVTM and CDR2 as ANQGSEA. The CDR3 consists of 17 residues. Unmatched junction bases numbered 5, after V lost 3 bases and J lost 0 bases. This clonotype was seen more than once but under ten times. Via MiXCR, TCRdb re-called the RT-PCR reads, giving one row per CDR3 protein. The sample yields roughly 940,000 distinct CDR3 sequences, about 20% seen once. The receptor comes from a human donor who was either an allogeneic HSCT recipient or a stem cell or donor lymphocyte infusion donor (not recorded which). It is not recorded whose cells these are; they may come from a transplant donor. The J gene is TRBJ2-1, the V gene TRBV29-1; TRBD2 matches at 13 bases. Input material: blood, either unsorted or a sorted T cell fraction (not recorded which). The CDR3 DNA sequence: TGCAGCGTTGAGGGGACTAGCGGGATTCCCTCCTACAATGAGCAGTTCTTC. Encoded protein: CSVEGTSGIPSYNEQFF.